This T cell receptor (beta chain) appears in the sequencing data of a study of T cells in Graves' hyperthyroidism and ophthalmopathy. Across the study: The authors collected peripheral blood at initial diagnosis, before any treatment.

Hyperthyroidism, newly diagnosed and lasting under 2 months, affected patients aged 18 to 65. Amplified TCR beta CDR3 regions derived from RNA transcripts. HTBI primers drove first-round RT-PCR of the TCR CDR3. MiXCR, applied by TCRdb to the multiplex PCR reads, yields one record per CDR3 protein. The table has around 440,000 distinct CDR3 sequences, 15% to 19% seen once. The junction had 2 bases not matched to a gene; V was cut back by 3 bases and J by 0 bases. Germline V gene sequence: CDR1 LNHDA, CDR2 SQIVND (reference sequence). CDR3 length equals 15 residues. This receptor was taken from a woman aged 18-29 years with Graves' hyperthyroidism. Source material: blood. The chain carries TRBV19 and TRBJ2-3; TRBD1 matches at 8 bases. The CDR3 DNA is TGTGCCAGTAGTATGGACAGGGCTAGCACAGATACGCAGTATTTT. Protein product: CASSMDRASTDTQYF.